This entry is about one T cell receptor beta chain. Its antigen is currently unknown. The sample belongs to a study of cytomegalovirus exposure and HLA in healthy donors. Study observations and caveats: A few chains tied to CMV proved CMV antigen-specific in vitro. Donors were assumed by presence/absence analyses to have roughly uniform sequencing depth.

The trim removed 5 bases at V and 5 bases at J, leaving 5 bases unmatched. The CDR3 length is 13 residues. CDR1 is SGHAT and CDR2 is FQDESV in the germline V gene (reference sequence). PCR primers comprised 60 Vbeta and 13 Jbeta primers. Data came from immunoSEQ multiplex PCR; TCRdb stores just in-frame clones and leaves some out. The table lists around 35,000 clones, around 70% of them singletons, with 6.3% in the top ten. The chain links TRBV11-1 to TRBJ1-1, with 7 bases that match TRBD1. Sequenced sample: PBMCs. The clonotype was recovered from a man aged 25 to 40 in good health and CMV-seronegative. CDR3 in DNA: TGTGCCAGCAGCCTATCCAGGGGGACTGAAGCTTTCTTT. Encoded protein: CASSLSRGTEAFF.